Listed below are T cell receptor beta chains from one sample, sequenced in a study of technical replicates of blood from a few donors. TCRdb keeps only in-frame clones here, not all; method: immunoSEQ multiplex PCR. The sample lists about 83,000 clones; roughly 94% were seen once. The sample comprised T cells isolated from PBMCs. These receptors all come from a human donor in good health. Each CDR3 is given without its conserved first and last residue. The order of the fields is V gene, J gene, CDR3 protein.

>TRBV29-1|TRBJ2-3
SVDGSATDTQY
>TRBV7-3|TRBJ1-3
ASSYREPGNTIY
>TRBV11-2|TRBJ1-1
ASSQGWGQGSTEAF
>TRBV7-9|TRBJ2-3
ASSLSRSSSTDTQY
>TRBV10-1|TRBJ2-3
ASSGGDSTDTQY
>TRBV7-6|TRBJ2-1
ASSFAASNNEQF
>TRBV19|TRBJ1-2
ASTVDGQRYGYT
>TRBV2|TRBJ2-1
ASITVTSGSSYNEQF
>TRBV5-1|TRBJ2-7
ASSLGLAGGYEQY
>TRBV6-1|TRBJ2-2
ASSLQQGLYWELF
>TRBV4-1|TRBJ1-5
ASSQDRGADNSNQPQH
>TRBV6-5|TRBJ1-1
ASSQRGTEAF
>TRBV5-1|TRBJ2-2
ASSLAPQEMYTGELF
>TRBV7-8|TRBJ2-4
ASSLTGGGNIQY